Below are 28 T cell receptor beta chains sequenced from a single sample in a study of cytomegalovirus exposure and HLA in healthy donors (dated by TCRdb to about 2017). Receptor amplification or capture employed the immunoSEQ multiplex PCR assay. For the multiplex PCR, a mixture combining 60 forward primers for TCR Vbeta segments and 13 reverse primers for TCR Jbeta segments was used. The source is immuneACCESS, and TCRdb retained only in-frame sequences with V and J called. Part of the clones is not carried over; for the studies checked, unresolved V genes explain less than half of this, and the remainder is unexplained. The sample table lists about 140,000 clones, around 79% of them with a count of one. Of the sample, around 3% is held by the ten largest clones. The material sequenced was PBMCs. These receptors all come from a female donor in good health and CMV-seronegative.

The CDR3 reads CACGRGGTDTQYF. Written as DNA, the CDR3 is TGTGCCTGCGGGAGGGGGGGTACAGATACGCAGTATTTT. J is TRBJ2-3 and V is TRBV30, with TRBD2 matching 8 bases. The CDR3 covers 13 residues. Germline CDR1 reads GTSNPN; CDR2 reads SVGIG (reference sequence). V lost 6 bases to trimming and J lost 3 bases; unmatched junction nucleotides: 5.

The table lists this clone with a count of one. V gene TRBV2 combines with J gene TRBJ1-2; 9 nucleotides align to TRBD1. CDR3 length equals 15 residues. Germline loops: CDR1 SNHLY, CDR2 FYNNEI. Trimming at V came to 8 bases and at J to 8 bases, leaving 15 bases not matched to a gene. The DNA for the CDR3 is TGTGCCAGCCTTGGAGGGACAGGGAGAGGCGGAGGCTACACCTTC. This sequence encodes CASLGGTGRGGGYTF.

Here the CDR3 reads CASSTSSGQETQYF. DNA for the CDR3: TGTGCCAGCAGCACGTCCAGCGGGCAAGAGACCCAGTACTTC. The chain employs TRBV7-6 and TRBJ2-5; the D gene is possibly TRBD2 (6 bases). V was pared by 5 bases and J by 2 bases, with 12 bases between. Germline V gene sequence: CDR1 SGHVS, CDR2 FNYEAQ. The CDR3 runs 14 residues.

The CDR3 DNA reads TGTGCCAGCGCCCTCCACGGGAATCAGCCCCAGCATTTT. Translating gives CASALHGNQPQHF. The chain carries TRBV7-6 and TRBJ1-5; D not resolved. The CDR3 has 13 residues. The germline V gene has CDR1 SGHVS and CDR2 FNYEAQ. Trimming pared 8 bases from V and 4 bases from J, leaving 12 bases between.

The V call is TRBV5-5, the J call TRBJ1-4; D possibly corresponds to TRBD1 (5 bases). This CDR3 is built from 15 residues. Germline V gives CDR1 SGHKS, CDR2 YYEKEE (reference sequence). Trimming left V 4 bases short and J 4 bases short, with 14 bases between. CDR3: CASSVPRGGNEKLFF. The CDR3 coding sequence is TGTGCCAGCAGCGTCCCGCGGGGGGGTAATGAAAAACTGTTTTTT.

A few counts support this clone. This chain joins TRBV5-1 and TRBJ2-3; 10 nucleotides match TRBD2. CDR1 is SGHRS, CDR2 YFSETQ, per germline. This CDR3 is 16 amino acids long. Trimming removed 4 bases from V and 2 bases from J; junction bases left unmatched: 7. The CDR3: CASSTLLAGATDTQYF. CDR3 DNA: TGCGCCAGCAGCACCCTCCTAGCGGGAGCCACAGATACGCAGTATTTT.

Only a few counts were recorded for this clone. The CDR3 nucleotides are TGCGCCAGCAGCTTGACAGGGGGAAACACCATATATTTT. It specifies CASSLTGGNTIYF. V and J are TRBV5-1 and TRBJ1-3, with D perhaps TRBD1 (6 bases). This CDR3 has 13 amino acids. CDR1 and CDR2 from the germline V gene are SGHRS and YFSETQ. V lost 1 base to trimming and J lost 4 bases, with 6 bases between them.

The J gene is TRBJ1-6, the V gene TRBV9, with unresolved D. This CDR3 comprises 13 residues. V lost 0 bases and J 10 bases, leaving 8 bases between the germline ends. Germline loops: CDR1 SGDLS, CDR2 YYNGEE. As DNA, the CDR3 is TGTGCCAGCAGCGTAGGGAGTGGCTCACCCCTCCACTTT. It encodes CASSVGSGSPLHF.

The V call is TRBV9, the J call TRBJ2-2; 7 nucleotides align to TRBD1. The V gene's germline CDR1 is SGDLS and CDR2 YYNGEE. V trimming: 0 bases; J trimming: 0 bases; junction bases outside the gene matches: 5. The CDR3 length is 17 residues. The CDR3 nucleotides read TGTGCCAGCAGCGTAGAAGGGGGCGGAACGAACACCGGGGAGCTGTTTTTT. Residues: CASSVEGGGTNTGELFF.

This clone was recorded only once. CDR3 nucleotides: TGTGCCAGCAGCTCACTCACAGATACGCAGTATTTT. It is translated as CASSSLTDTQYF. The chain has TRBV7-2 and TRBJ2-3; D gene unclear. This CDR3 is built from 12 residues. With 4 bases removed from V and 2 bases from J, the gap between germline ends came to 4 bases. Germline CDR1 SGHTA, CDR2 FQGNSA.

This clone appeared once. The chain links TRBV6-1 to TRBJ2-5, with a possible D match to TRBD2 (6 bases). Germline CDR1 is MNHNS and CDR2 is SASEGT. This CDR3 is built from 12 residues. V dropped 8 bases and J dropped 9 bases, with 16 bases sitting between them. The CDR3 loop is CASAEAREPQYF. The DNA of the CDR3 is TGTGCCAGCGCGGAGGCCCGGGAGCCCCAGTACTTC.

A few counts support this clone. V and J are TRBV10-3 and TRBJ1-3; 8 positions match TRBD1. The CDR3 is 14 amino acids. The junction had 9 bases not matched to a gene; V was cut back by 8 bases and J by 6 bases. The germline V gene has CDR1 ENHRY and CDR2 SYGVKD. The DNA for the CDR3 is TGTGCCATCGGCCTGGGCAGGGGGCAAAACACCATATATTTT. This encodes CAIGLGRGQNTIYF.

The genes are TRBV4-3 and TRBJ1-1; perhaps TRBD1 as D (5 bases). This CDR3 has 13 residues. Trimming pared 1 base from V and 4 bases from J, leaving 7 bases between. Germline-derived CDR1 and CDR2 are LGHNA and YSLEER. The CDR3: CASSQVRGTEAFF. The CDR3 region has the DNA TGCGCCAGCAGCCAAGTTAGGGGCACTGAAGCTTTCTTT.

CDR3: CASGIGGEQYF. CDR3 sequence (DNA): TGTGCTAGTGGCATAGGGGGCGAGCAGTACTTC. The V gene is TRBV12-5, the J gene TRBJ2-7; D is possibly TRBD1 (6 bases). Germline V gives CDR1 LGHNT, CDR2 FRNRAP. The CDR3 contains 11 residues. The V end was cut by 6 bases, the J end by 6 bases, with 9 bases between.

There are a few counts of this clone. CDR3 sequence reads: CAWSRDENGELFF. The DNA of the CDR3 is TGTGCCTGGAGTCGGGATGAAAACGGGGAGCTGTTTTTT. V is TRBV30 and J is TRBJ2-2, with D possibly TRBD2 on 5 matching bases. V dropped 2 bases and J dropped 7 bases, with 11 bases sitting between them. Looked up from germline, CDR1 is GTSNPN and CDR2 is SVGIG (reference sequence). CDR3 size: 13 residues.

The chain joins TRBV6-5 to TRBJ1-5, with 8 bases aligning to TRBD1. The germline V gene encodes CDR1 MNHEY and CDR2 SVGAGI. The CDR3 covers 14 residues. V was pared by 5 bases and J by 7 bases, with 7 bases of the junction left unmatched. The CDR3 DNA reads as TGTGCCAGCAGTCTCGACAGGGGAGGACAGCCCCAGCATTTT. Translated, it gives CASSLDRGGQPQHF.

The V call is TRBV19, the J call TRBJ1-2, with D perhaps matching TRBD1 (5 bases). The V gene's germline CDR1 is LNHDA and CDR2 SQIVND (reference sequence). The CDR3 has 14 amino acids. The V end lost 4 bases, the J end lost 3 bases, and 12 bases lay between the germline ends. The CDR3 spells CASSKAGRDYGYTF. In nucleotides, the CDR3 is TGTGCCAGTAGTAAGGCAGGGAGGGACTATGGCTACACCTTC.

The genes are TRBV15 and TRBJ2-3; D is unclear. CDR1 is LNHNV and CDR2 is YYDKDF in the germline V gene (reference sequence). Trimming pared 7 bases from V and 2 bases from J, leaving 10 bases between. This CDR3 region has 13 residues. CDR3 protein: CATNPRLTDTQYF. The CDR3 DNA follows: TGTGCCACCAATCCGCGGCTCACAGATACGCAGTATTTT.

This chain joins TRBV19 and TRBJ1-5; the D gene is possibly TRBD1 (6 bases). Looked up from germline, CDR1 is LNHDA and CDR2 is SQIVND (reference sequence). The length of the CDR3 is 19 residues. V was trimmed by 0 bases and J by 0 bases, leaving 18 bases between them. The CDR3 spells CASSIDPPQGPYSNQPQHF. The DNA for the CDR3 is TGTGCCAGTAGTATAGACCCCCCTCAGGGGCCCTATAGCAATCAGCCCCAGCATTTT.

This chain links TRBV5-1 with TRBJ2-1, with TRBD2 matching 14 bases. CDR1 is SGHRS, CDR2 YFSETQ, per germline. With V trimmed by 0 bases and J by 7 bases, 3 bases remained unmatched. There are 16 residues in the CDR3. The CDR3 loop reads CASSLGTSGRSNEQFF. CDR3 nucleotides: TGCGCCAGCAGCTTGGGGACTAGCGGGAGGTCGAATGAGCAGTTCTTC.

The genes are TRBV4-3 and TRBJ1-2; TRBD1 matches at 8 bases. This CDR3 contains 14 residues. V lost 3 bases to trimming and J lost 14 bases; unmatched junction nucleotides: 14. Germline loops: CDR1 LGHNA, CDR2 YSLEER. The CDR3 DNA sequence: TGCGCCAGCAGCCAGGGGACAGGCCCTCGACATCTAACCTTC. Its protein is CASSQGTGPRHLTF.

This clone showed up many times. V and J are TRBV9 and TRBJ2-2, with a weak D call TRBD1 (6 bases). The germline CDR1 and CDR2 sequences are SGDLS and YYNGEE. CDR3 length: 18 residues. V shed 3 bases and J shed 2 bases, with 20 bases lying between them. The CDR3 nucleotides read TGTGCCAGCAGCGCCTTCTTCATACAGGGTTTTAACACCGGGGAGCTGTTTTTT. The encoded protein is CASSAFFIQGFNTGELFF.

The V call is TRBV11-2, the J call TRBJ2-1, with 8 bases identical to TRBD2. V was pared by 2 bases and J by 6 bases, with 3 bases of the junction left unmatched. This CDR3 is 14 amino acids long. Germline V lookup: CDR1 SGHAT, CDR2 FQNNGV. The CDR3 sequence: CASSLLGLVNEQFF. The CDR3 DNA follows: TGTGCCAGCAGCTTATTGGGACTAGTCAATGAGCAGTTCTTC. The full variable domain, with the rest looked up from reference TRBV11-2 and TRBJ2-1, is EAGVAQSPRYKIIEKRQSVAFWCNPISGHATLYWYQQILGQGPKLLIQFQNNGVVDDSQLPKDRFSAERLKGVDSTLKIQPAKLEDSAVYLCASSLLGLVNEQFFGPGTRLTVL.

The J gene is TRBJ1-1, the V gene TRBV7-2; D perhaps matches TRBD1 (5 bases). This CDR3 is 13 amino acids long. Trimming shortened V by 5 bases and J by 1 base, and 8 bases separated the two germline ends. Per germline, CDR1 SGHTA and CDR2 FQGNSA. The CDR3: CASSGAGNTEAFF. The CDR3 region has the DNA TGTGCCAGCAGCGGGGCCGGGAACACTGAAGCTTTCTTT.

The chain couples TRBV9 to TRBJ1-2; no definite D call. V shed 6 bases and J shed 2 bases, with 14 bases lying between them. Germline-derived CDR1 and CDR2 are SGDLS and YYNGEE. CDR3 length: 14 amino acids. CDR3 loop: CASTPRRGNYGYTF. CDR3 in DNA: TGTGCCAGCACCCCTAGAAGAGGGAACTATGGCTACACCTTC.

This clone was recorded only once. The rearrangement links TRBV29-1 to TRBJ2-3; 10 positions match TRBD2. V lost 5 bases to trimming and J lost 0 bases; unmatched junction nucleotides: 5. Germline V gene lookup returns CDR1 SQVTM and CDR2 ANQGSEA. The CDR3 extends over 15 amino acids. This chain's CDR3 is CSVKGTSASTDTQYF. CDR3 sequence (DNA): TGCAGCGTTAAAGGGACTAGCGCTAGCACAGATACGCAGTATTTT.

As for this clone: Mismatch with germline at one junction end may stem from a read error. The chain couples TRBV9 to TRBJ1-1; 7 nucleotides align to TRBD1. The germline gives CDR1 SGDLS, CDR2 YYNGEE. The CDR3 is 16 amino acids. In nucleotides, the CDR3 is TGTGCCAGCAGCGCCGGGGCAGGGGGGAGGATCACTGAAGCTTCCTTT. Amino acid sequence: CASSAGAGGRITEASF.

V is TRBV30 and J is TRBJ2-5; D ambiguous. TRBJ2-7 explains the end of the DNA better; the J call may be wrong. The length of the CDR3 is 13 residues. Per germline, CDR1 GTSNPN and CDR2 SVGIG (reference sequence). DNA of the CDR3: TGTGCCTGGAGCTCCGAAGAGTCATACGAGCAGTACTTC. Encoded protein: CAWSSEESYEQYF.